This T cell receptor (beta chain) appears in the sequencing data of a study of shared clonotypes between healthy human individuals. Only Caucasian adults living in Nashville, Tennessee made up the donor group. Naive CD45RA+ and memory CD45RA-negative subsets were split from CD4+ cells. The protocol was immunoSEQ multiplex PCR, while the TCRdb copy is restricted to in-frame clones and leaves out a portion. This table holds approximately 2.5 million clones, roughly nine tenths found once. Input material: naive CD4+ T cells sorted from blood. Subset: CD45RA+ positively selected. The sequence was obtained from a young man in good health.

The CDR3 spells CASSLEGQGRDTQYF. For the CDR3, the DNA is TGTGCCAGCAGCTTAGAGGGGCAGGGTAGAGATACGCAGTATTTT. This chain links TRBV7-9 with TRBJ2-3, with a tentative D call TRBD1 (5 bases). Trimming left V 1 base short and J 5 bases short, with 13 bases between. CDR3 size: 15 residues. Germline CDR1 is SEHNR and CDR2 is FQNEAQ (reference sequence).